This T cell receptor beta chain was identified during a study of blood T cell repertoires in COVID-19. Overall study context: Acute-phase and convalescent COVID-19 samples originated in the United States, Italy and Spain. T cells, B-cell-depleted T cells, or PBMCs provided the cDNA or gDNA that served as material.

Source study methods: Amplification of reference gene primers provided the estimated nucleated cell counts. Measured with immunoSEQ multiplex PCR; TCRdb has only the in-frame clones, and not every one. V and J calls and clone size come straight from that table; D and trimming were deduced from the DNA. This table holds 55,000 to 60,000 clones, more than 75% found once. CDR1 is MDHEN and CDR2 is SYDVKM in the germline V gene. Trimming removed 2 bases from V and 1 base from J; junction bases left unmatched: 8. CDR3 length: 17 amino acids. The TCR originated in a middle-aged man with active or convalescent COVID-19. This chain connects TRBV28 to TRBJ1-5, with 7 bases lining up with TRBD1. The sample was peripheral blood. The CDR3 nucleotides are TGTGCCAGCAGTTTACACGAGGGGGCAGGAAGCAATCAGCCCCAGCATTTT. Residues: CASSLHEGAGSNQPQHF. The full variable domain, its missing parts supplied by reference TRBV28 and TRBJ1-5, is DVKVTQSSRYLVKRTGEKVFLECVQDMDHENMFWYRQDPGLGLRLIYFSYDVKMKEKGDIPEGYSVSREKKERFSLILESASTNQTSMYLCASSLHEGAGSNQPQHFGDGTRLSIL.